Below, 21 T cell receptor beta chains from the same sample are listed, as sequenced in a study of shared clonotypes between healthy human individuals. Method: immunoSEQ multiplex PCR; TCRdb's copy keeps in-frame clones and lacks some. The sample includes roughly 2.6 million clones, approximately 90% seen only once; the top ten take over 0.12%. The sequenced sample was naive CD4+ T cells sorted from blood. Subset described: CD45RA+ positively selected. Receptor source: a man aged 18 to 29 in good health.

The chain combines TRBV10-3 with TRBJ2-7, with 10 bases lining up with TRBD1. This CDR3 spans 15 amino acids. Germline V gene data show CDR1 as ENHRY and CDR2 as SYGVKD. The ends lost 3 bases at V and 2 bases at J; junction bases unmatched: 4. The chain's CDR3 is CAISDGTGATYEQYF. The DNA for the CDR3 is TGTGCCATCAGTGATGGGACAGGGGCTACCTACGAGCAGTACTTC.

Written as DNA, the CDR3 is TGTGCCAGCGGGTCGTCTCGGTACAATGAGCAGTTCTTC. Translating it yields CASGSSRYNEQFF. The chain combines TRBV2 with TRBJ2-1; D is undetermined. V lost 8 bases and J lost 4, with 12 bases in between. CDR1 is SNHLY, CDR2 FYNNEI, per germline. The length of the CDR3 is 13 residues.

The chain has TRBV5-4 and TRBJ1-1, with 7 positions matching TRBD1. The CDR3 loop spans 17 amino acids. Trimming cost V 4 bases and J 2 bases; bases outside gene matches: 14. Looked up from germline, CDR1 is SGHNT and CDR2 is YYREEE (reference sequence). DNA of the CDR3: TGTGCCAGCAGCCCGCGACAGGGAGGGGCATCCAACACTGAAGCTTTCTTT. This translates into CASSPRQGGASNTEAFF. Drawing the rest from reference TRBV5-4 and TRBJ1-1, the complete variable domain is ETGVTQSPTHLIKTRGQQVTLRCSSQSGHNTVSWYQQALGQGPQFIFQYYREEENGRGNFPPRFSGLQFPNYSSELNVNALELDDSALYLCASSPRQGGASNTEAFFGQGTRLTVV.

The chain joins TRBV5-4 to TRBJ2-2, with 13 bases matching TRBD2. Germline V gene data show CDR1 as SGHNT and CDR2 as YYREEE (reference sequence). This CDR3 contains 15 residues. J was trimmed by 9 bases and V by 3 bases; bases with no gene match: 5. The chain's CDR3 is CASSWTSGGGRELFF. The CDR3 region has the DNA TGTGCCAGCAGCTGGACTAGCGGGGGTGGCCGGGAGCTGTTTTTT.

V gene TRBV6-4 combines with J gene TRBJ2-2; 9 positions agree with TRBD1. The CDR3 covers 14 residues. Germline values: CDR1 MRHNA, CDR2 SNTAGT. J lost 4 bases, V lost 5 bases, and 2 bases had no gene match. Here the CDR3 DNA reads TGTGCCAGCAGTCGGACAGGGGCCACCGGGGAGCTGTTTTTT. Protein: CASSRTGATGELFF.

This sequence joins TRBV5-1 and TRBJ1-1; D not resolved. CDR3 length equals 13 residues. V dropped 5 bases and J dropped 1 base, with 9 bases sitting between them. Germline CDR1 and CDR2: SGHRS and YFSETQ. CDR3 sequence (DNA): TGCGCCAGCAGGGCCGGGGAGAACACTGAAGCTTTCTTT. The encoded protein is CASRAGENTEAFF.

The chain is built from TRBV6-5 and TRBJ2-3, with D perhaps being TRBD1 or TRBD2 (5 bases each). The CDR3 spans 15 residues. Trimming shortened V by 9 bases and J by 2 bases, and 18 bases separated the two germline ends. Germline assignment: CDR1 MNHEY and CDR2 SVGAGI. The DNA for the CDR3 is TGTGCCAGTCGGGACCTTTTAGGGTACACAGATACGCAGTATTTT. Amino acids: CASRDLLGYTDTQYF.

This chain uses TRBV6-1 with TRBJ1-2; no clear D gene. Trimming cost V 1 base and J 4 bases, with 13 bases left between them. CDR1 is MNHNS, CDR2 SASEGT, per germline. The CDR3 sequence is 15 residues long. CDR3 DNA: TGTGCCAGCAGTGAAGGAGGGATCGCCCGCTATGGCTACACCTTC. It codes for CASSEGGIARYGYTF.

The chain combines TRBV29-1 with TRBJ1-1; 12 bases fit TRBD1. The CDR3 length is 14 residues. Looked up from germline, CDR1 is SQVTM and CDR2 is ANQGSEA. V was clipped by 5 bases and J by 6 bases; unmatched bases: 7. The CDR3 bases are TGCAGCGTTAAAGGGGGACAGGGGGCCCCTGAAGCTTTCTTT. It encodes CSVKGGQGAPEAFF. The complete variable domain, with remaining parts taken from reference TRBV29-1 and TRBJ1-1, reads SAVISQKPSRDICQRGTSLTIQCQVDSQVTMMFWYRQQPGQSLTLIATANQGSEATYESGFVIDKFPISRPNLTFSTLTVSNMSPEDSSIYLCSVKGGQGAPEAFFGQGTRLTVV.

CDR3 nucleotide sequence: TGTGCCAGCAGCCCTAGACAGTTTGAGAGTGAAAAACTGTTTTTT. It yields the protein CASSPRQFESEKLFF. The genes are TRBV9 and TRBJ1-4; tentative D call: TRBD1 (5 bases). Germline V gives CDR1 SGDLS, CDR2 YYNGEE. This CDR3 contains 15 residues. Trimming left V 4 bases short and J 7 bases short, with 17 bases between.

The chain employs TRBV5-4 and TRBJ2-3; D not certain. The CDR3 length is 16 residues. V shed 3 bases and J shed 4 bases, with 18 bases lying between them. The germline V gene encodes CDR1 SGHNT and CDR2 YYREEE (reference sequence). DNA for the CDR3: TGTGCCAGCAGCTCCCTTAGGTTAGGGTTTCCAGATACGCAGTATTTT. Protein product: CASSSLRLGFPDTQYF. Full variable domain (outside the CDR3, taken from reference TRBV5-4 and TRBJ2-3): ETGVTQSPTHLIKTRGQQVTLRCSSQSGHNTVSWYQQALGQGPQFIFQYYREEENGRGNFPPRFSGLQFPNYSSELNVNALELDDSALYLCASSSLRLGFPDTQYFGPGTRLTVL.

The chain is built from TRBV9 and TRBJ2-3; tentatively, D is TRBD2 (7 bases). Per the germline V gene, CDR1 is SGDLS and CDR2 is YYNGEE. Trimming pared 0 bases from V and 9 bases from J, leaving 20 bases between. The CDR3 length is 16 residues. The CDR3: CASSVGVGGLGGTQYF. In DNA, the CDR3 is TGTGCCAGCAGCGTAGGTGTCGGGGGGCTAGGAGGGACGCAGTATTTT.

This chain joins TRBV19 and TRBJ1-1, with 9 bases lining up with TRBD1. Germline V lookup: CDR1 LNHDA, CDR2 SQIVND (reference sequence). J gave up 1 base and V 7 bases, and 7 bases lay outside the gene matches. The CDR3 is 15 residues long. CDR3 amino acids: CASTTTGGANTEAFF. The CDR3 DNA reads TGTGCCAGTACCACTACAGGGGGCGCGAACACTGAAGCTTTCTTT.

This chain uses TRBV6-5 with TRBJ1-1; maybe TRBD1 (6 bases). The CDR3 contains 15 residues. V lost 6 bases to trimming and J lost 2 bases, with 16 bases between them. CDR1 is MNHEY, CDR2 SVGAGI, per germline. DNA of the CDR3: TGTGCCAGCAGCCGGCGGGGGGCGGCTAACACTGAAGCTTTCTTT. Translated: CASSRRGAANTEAFF.

The chain couples TRBV2 to TRBJ2-3; D not resolved. V was shortened by 8 bases and J by 0 bases, with 12 bases between the two germline ends. The germline gives CDR1 SNHLY, CDR2 FYNNEI. This CDR3 comprises 14 residues. In DNA form, the CDR3 reads TGTGCCAGCGTGAAGATAACTAGCACAGATACGCAGTATTTT. It is translated as CASVKITSTDTQYF.

This clone appeared once. The chain uses TRBV30 and TRBJ2-2; 8 nucleotides line up with TRBD1. Germline V lookup: CDR1 GTSNPN, CDR2 SVGIG (reference sequence). The CDR3 runs 15 residues. V trimming: 6 bases; J trimming: 4 bases; junction bases outside the gene matches: 10. CDR3 residues: CACYPTGGSTGELFF. The CDR3 region has the DNA TGTGCCTGTTACCCCACAGGGGGTTCCACCGGGGAGCTGTTTTTT.

J is TRBJ1-5 and V is TRBV7-2; TRBD1 might be the D (6 bases). This CDR3 contains 16 residues. Trimming removed 4 bases at V and 0 bases at J, with 13 bases between. The germline V gene has CDR1 SGHTA and CDR2 FQGNSA. This chain's CDR3 is CASSSRSGASNQPQHF. CDR3 nucleotide sequence: TGTGCCAGCAGCTCTCGATCAGGGGCTAGCAATCAGCCCCAGCATTTT.

This sequence joins TRBV5-1 and TRBJ2-3; D is perhaps TRBD2 (6 bases). The V gene's germline CDR1 is SGHRS and CDR2 YFSETQ. This CDR3 has 13 amino acids. Trimming removed 4 bases at V and 6 bases at J, with 12 bases between. DNA for the CDR3: TGCGCCAGCAGCCCCGGGACTGCGGATACGCAGTATTTT. Protein sequence: CASSPGTADTQYF. The whole variable domain, remainder taken from reference TRBV5-1 and TRBJ2-3, is KAGVTQTPRYLIKTRGQQVTLSCSPISGHRSVSWYQQTPGQGLQFLFEYFSETQRNKGNFPGRFSGRQFSNSRSEMNVSTLELGDSALYLCASSPGTADTQYFGPGTRLTVL.

The J gene is TRBJ1-2, the V gene TRBV6-5, with unresolved D. Germline CDR1 reads MNHEY; CDR2 reads SVGAGI. The CDR3 spans 13 residues. Trimming removed 2 bases from V and 5 bases from J, with 9 bases in between. The CDR3 DNA is TGTGCCAGCAGTTACGACGCTTTGTATGGCTACACCTTC. It translates to CASSYDALYGYTF.

The sample holds one count of this clone. J is TRBJ1-6 and V is TRBV30, with unresolved D. The CDR3 has 11 residues. Germline loops: CDR1 GTSNPN, CDR2 SVGIG (reference sequence). Trimming cost V 0 bases and J 8 bases, with 2 bases left between them. Written as DNA, the CDR3 is TGTGCCTGGAGTGTCCATTCACCCCTCCACTTT. Translated, it gives CAWSVHSPLHF.

V gene TRBV5-5 combines with J gene TRBJ1-1, with TRBD1 identical over 7 bases. Germline trimming cut 3 bases from V and 1 base from J; bases unmatched to any gene: 6. Germline assignment: CDR1 SGHKS and CDR2 YYEKEE (reference sequence). There are 15 residues in the CDR3. Written as DNA, the CDR3 is TGTGCCAGCAGCTATTACGACAGGGAGAACACTGAAGCTTTCTTT. Translated: CASSYYDRENTEAFF.